The 28 T cell receptor beta chains given below trace back to one sample, sequenced in a study of cytomegalovirus exposure and HLA in healthy donors. With 60 Vbeta and 13 Jbeta primers, the PCR was carried out. Repertoires were generated with immunoSEQ multiplex PCR, while TCRdb's copy carries only in-frame clones and drops some. Among some 120,000 clones, just under 75% were seen once, and the ten largest hold about 4.3%. The sequencing input was PBMCs. The receptors come from a man in his 60s in good health and CMV-seropositive.

The gene calls are TRBV5-1 and TRBJ2-7; a possible D gene is TRBD1 (5 bases). Germline CDR1 reads SGHRS; CDR2 reads YFSETQ. There are 15 residues in the CDR3. V was shortened by 5 bases and J by 0 bases, with 15 bases between the two germline ends. The CDR3 sequence is CASSPQGSSSYEQYF. CDR3 sequence (DNA): TGCGCCAGCAGTCCCCAGGGCTCAAGCTCCTACGAGCAGTACTTC.

This clone was observed a handful of times. The chain combines TRBV10-3 with TRBJ1-4; TRBD1 matches at 8 bases. Germline V lookup: CDR1 ENHRY, CDR2 SYGVKD. V trimming: 3 bases; J trimming: 8 bases; junction bases outside the gene matches: 5. The CDR3 is 14 amino acids. DNA for the CDR3: TGTGCCATCAGTGACAGGACAGGGAGGGAAAAACTGTTTTTT. The encoded protein is CAISDRTGREKLFF.

V gene TRBV11-1 combines with J gene TRBJ1-2, with TRBD1 matching over 9 bases. With 5 bases clipped from V and 4 bases from J, the junction kept 5 bases outside the gene matches. The CDR3 contains 14 residues. Per the germline V gene, CDR1 is SGHAT and CDR2 is FQDESV (reference sequence). The CDR3 is CASSVDRGAYGYTF. The CDR3 DNA follows: TGTGCCAGCAGCGTGGACAGGGGCGCCTATGGCTACACCTTC.

V gene TRBV5-1 combines with J gene TRBJ2-3; TRBD2 aligns across 9 bases. With 2 bases clipped from V and 2 bases from J, the junction kept 3 bases outside the gene matches. Germline assignment: CDR1 SGHRS and CDR2 YFSETQ. CDR3 size: 15 residues. CDR3 amino acids: CASSFGGGVTDTQYF. The CDR3 region has the DNA TGCGCCAGCAGCTTCGGCGGGGGGGTCACAGATACGCAGTATTTT. Supplemented by reference TRBV5-1 and TRBJ2-3, the full variable domain reads KAGVTQTPRYLIKTRGQQVTLSCSPISGHRSVSWYQQTPGQGLQFLFEYFSETQRNKGNFPGRFSGRQFSNSRSEMNVSTLELGDSALYLCASSFGGGVTDTQYFGPGTRLTVL.

This clone occurred once. The rearrangement uses TRBV10-3 and TRBJ1-2, with TRBD1 identical over 9 bases. The germline gives CDR1 ENHRY, CDR2 SYGVKD. CDR3 length: 14 amino acids. Unmatched junction bases numbered 7, after V lost 6 bases and J lost 5 bases. In nucleotides, the CDR3 is TGTGCCATCAGCGCCGGGACAGGGAGGTATGGCTACACCTTC. It specifies CAISAGTGRYGYTF.

This sequence joins TRBV19 and TRBJ1-4; D remains unclear. The CDR3 covers 15 residues. Germline-derived CDR1 and CDR2 are LNHDA and SQIVND (reference sequence). V was pared by 3 bases and J by 5 bases, with 13 bases between. CDR3 residues: CASSISRGSNEKLFF. As DNA, the CDR3 is TGTGCCAGTAGTATCTCCCGGGGATCCAATGAAAAACTGTTTTTT.

The rearrangement uses TRBV29-1 and TRBJ1-3, with a possible D match to TRBD1 (5 bases). This CDR3 is 13 amino acids long. Trimming took off 3 bases at V and 1 base at J, with 7 bases between the two ends. Germline V gene sequence: CDR1 SQVTM, CDR2 ANQGSEA. The CDR3, as DNA: TGCAGCGTTGAGGGGGGGTCTGGAAACACCATATATTTT. Residues: CSVEGGSGNTIYF.

The chain carries TRBV7-9 and TRBJ1-1; perhaps TRBD1 as D (6 bases). This CDR3 spans 14 amino acids. The V and J ends lost 5 bases and 2 bases respectively, with 12 bases between them. Germline CDR1 SEHNR, CDR2 FQNEAQ (reference sequence). The CDR3 here is CASSEGTFNTEAFF. CDR3 sequence (DNA): TGTGCCAGCAGCGAGGGGACATTTAACACTGAAGCTTTCTTT.

The J gene is TRBJ1-2, the V gene TRBV10-3; TRBD1 aligns across 11 bases. J lost 7 bases, V lost 7 bases, and 14 bases had no gene match. The CDR3 runs to 16 residues. Germline V CDR1 and CDR2: ENHRY, SYGVKD. The CDR3 nucleotides are TGTGCCATCAACCGTGTTGCGGACAGGGGGCGAGGTGGCTACACCTTC. It specifies CAINRVADRGRGGYTF.

This clone was counted only a few times. The J gene is TRBJ1-1, the V gene TRBV6-4; TRBD1 aligns across 9 bases. The CDR3 is made up of 14 amino acids. J lost 4 bases, V lost 6 bases, and 6 bases had no gene match. Germline V gene data show CDR1 as MRHNA and CDR2 as SNTAGT. The CDR3 spells CASSIDRGGTEAFF. DNA of the CDR3: TGTGCCAGCAGCATAGACAGGGGGGGCACTGAAGCTTTCTTT.

A word on this clone: A read error may produce the germline difference seen at one junction end. The chain links TRBV7-9 to TRBJ2-7; D is ambiguous. This CDR3 has 11 amino acids. Germline lookup yields CDR1 SEHNR and CDR2 FQNEAQ (reference sequence). The CDR3 DNA reads as TGTTCCAGCAGCCAGAACAACGAGCAGTACTTC. Translated, it gives CSSSQNNEQYF.

The V call is TRBV6-5, the J call TRBJ2-7; unclear D gene. The CDR3 covers 11 residues. V shed 6 bases and J shed 3 bases, with 6 bases lying between them. Germline assignment: CDR1 MNHEY and CDR2 SVGAGI. The CDR3 loop reads CASSRGYEQYF. CDR3 sequence (DNA): TGTGCCAGCAGCAGAGGCTACGAGCAGTACTTC.

This clone has just one count. This CDR3 fails to terminate in the conserved phenylalanine or tryptophan, so it likely reflects a read error. The chain uses TRBV5-1 and TRBJ1-3; D is possibly TRBD1 (5 bases). The V end was cut by 5 bases, the J end by 8 bases, with 17 bases between. CDR3 size: 14 residues. The V gene's germline CDR1 is SGHRS and CDR2 YFSETQ. The CDR3 DNA is TGCGCCAGCAGTGAAGGGGCTTCGGTGGACACCATATATCTT. This encodes CASSEGASVDTIYL.

The chain links TRBV5-1 to TRBJ1-4, with 8 bases lining up with TRBD1. This CDR3 has 13 amino acids. The ends lost 2 bases at V and 7 bases at J; junction bases unmatched: 1. Germline CDR1 reads SGHRS; CDR2 reads YFSETQ. CDR3 sequence: CASSFQGAEKLFF. The DNA for the CDR3 is TGCGCCAGCAGCTTTCAGGGGGCTGAAAAACTGTTTTTT.

This chain uses TRBV5-4 with TRBJ2-5, with 9 bases matching TRBD1. This CDR3 has 16 amino acids. Trimming at V came to 4 bases and at J to 0 bases, leaving 7 bases not matched to a gene. CDR1 is SGHNT, CDR2 YYREEE, per germline (reference sequence). The chain's CDR3 is CASSPRDRANQETQYF. In DNA, the CDR3 is TGTGCCAGCAGCCCCCGGGACAGGGCCAACCAAGAGACCCAGTACTTC.

In its sample, this clone was seen once. This chain links TRBV28 with TRBJ2-2; D unresolved. CDR3 length: 14 amino acids. V was clipped by 6 bases and J by 5 bases, with 13 bases between them. Germline-derived CDR1 and CDR2 are MDHEN and SYDVKM. The CDR3 spells CASRVRVSTGELFF. Written as DNA, the CDR3 is TGTGCCAGCAGAGTCCGGGTGTCGACCGGGGAGCTGTTTTTT.

The table lists this clone with a few counts. The V gene is TRBV27, the J gene TRBJ1-5, with a possible D match to TRBD1 (5 bases). Between the trimmed V and J ends, which lost 1 base and 1 base, there was a span of 14 bases. CDR3 length: 17 amino acids. The germline CDR1 and CDR2 sequences are MNHEY and SMNVEV (reference sequence). This chain's CDR3 is CASSLYWQGFSNQPQHF. The CDR3 bases are TGTGCCAGCAGTTTATACTGGCAGGGTTTCAGCAATCAGCCCCAGCATTTT.

This clone has just a few counts. The chain employs TRBV2 and TRBJ2-1, with 11 nucleotides matching TRBD2. CDR3 length equals 15 residues. V lost 1 base, J lost 5 bases, and 1 base stayed unmatched. The germline V gene has CDR1 SNHLY and CDR2 FYNNEI. The CDR3, as DNA: TGTGCCAGCAGTGAAGAGGGACTAGCGGACAATGAGCAGTTCTTC. Encoded protein: CASSEEGLADNEQFF.

The chain is built from TRBV7-2 and TRBJ1-3, with a tentative D call TRBD1 (6 bases). Trimming pared 4 bases from V and 1 base from J, leaving 14 bases between. The CDR3 totals 16 residues. Germline-derived CDR1 and CDR2 are SGHTA and FQGNSA. The CDR3 loop is CASSSYRVQSGNTIYF. The DNA of the CDR3 is TGTGCCAGCAGCTCGTACAGGGTGCAATCTGGAAACACCATATATTTT.

The chain carries TRBV7-8 and TRBJ2-7, with D possibly matching TRBD1 (6 bases). CDR3 length equals 14 residues. From germline, CDR1 is SGHVS and CDR2 FQNEAQ. The V end lost 2 bases, the J end lost 2 bases, and 10 bases lay between the germline ends. The CDR3 here is CASSLSRGPYEQYF. The CDR3 DNA reads TGTGCCAGCAGCTTATCCAGGGGCCCCTACGAGCAGTACTTC.

Written as DNA, the CDR3 is TGCACCAGCAGCCAAGGAGGTCGGGACTCCCGCACAGATACGCAGTATTTT. This sequence encodes CTSSQGGRDSRTDTQYF. This sequence joins TRBV1 and TRBJ2-3; TRBD2 was called by the table and not checked on the DNA. TRBV1 is listed as a pseudogene. This CDR3 comprises 17 residues.

The gene calls are TRBV30 and TRBJ1-2; D ambiguous. V was shortened by 3 bases and J by 7 bases, with 15 bases between the two germline ends. From germline, CDR1 is GTSNPN and CDR2 SVGIG (reference sequence). This CDR3 spans 13 amino acids. Here the CDR3 reads CAWSRGSPSGYTF. Written as DNA, the CDR3 is TGTGCCTGGAGCCGGGGATCTCCATCTGGCTACACCTTC.

The genes are TRBV11-3 and TRBJ2-5; tentatively, D is TRBD2 (7 bases). Germline assignment: CDR1 SGHNT and CDR2 YENEEA. This CDR3 spans 15 amino acids. V was trimmed by 4 bases and J by 4 bases, leaving 16 bases between them. This CDR3 is CASSSRGGAVETQYF. The DNA for the CDR3 is TGTGCCAGCAGCTCCCGAGGGGGGGCGGTAGAGACCCAGTACTTC.

The chain is built from TRBV18 and TRBJ1-6; D might be TRBD1 (6 bases). Trimming removed 3 bases from V and 11 bases from J, with 11 bases in between. The CDR3 has 13 amino acids. Germline V CDR1 and CDR2: KGHSH, LQKENI. CDR3 loop: CASSPGTSAPLHF. The CDR3, as DNA: TGTGCCAGCTCACCCGGGACATCGGCACCCCTCCACTTT.

This chain joins TRBV6-1 and TRBJ2-7, with no clear D. This CDR3 comprises 13 residues. Trimming took off 4 bases at V and 0 bases at J, with 7 bases between the two ends. Germline V lookup: CDR1 MNHNS, CDR2 SASEGT. The DNA of the CDR3 is TGTGCCAGCAGTGCCCTTCCCTCCTACGAGCAGTACTTC. The encoded protein is CASSALPSYEQYF.

The rearrangement joins TRBV9 to TRBJ1-4, with D possibly TRBD1 on 5 matching bases. Germline lookup yields CDR1 SGDLS and CDR2 YYNGEE. The CDR3 loop spans 15 amino acids. Trimming pared 4 bases from V and 4 bases from J, leaving 14 bases between. CDR3 nucleotides: TGTGCCAGCAGCAACCGACAGAACTTTAATGAAAAACTGTTTTTT. This encodes CASSNRQNFNEKLFF. Drawing the rest from reference TRBV9 and TRBJ1-4, the complete variable domain is DSGVTQTPKHLITATGQRVTLRCSPRSGDLSVYWYQQSLDQGLQFLIQYYNGEERAKGNILERFSAQQFPDLHSELNLSSLELGDSALYFCASSNRQNFNEKLFFGSGTQLSVL.

The chain uses TRBV6-5 and TRBJ1-3, with D perhaps matching TRBD1 (5 bases). The germline V gene encodes CDR1 MNHEY and CDR2 SVGAGI. V was clipped by 8 bases and J by 4 bases, with 12 bases between them. The CDR3 contains 13 residues. DNA for the CDR3: TGTGCCAGCCGGGGGTTGCTCGGAAACACCATATATTTT. It is translated as CASRGLLGNTIYF.

This rearrangement joins TRBV6-1 to TRBJ1-3; no clear D. Germline values: CDR1 MNHNS, CDR2 SASEGT. The CDR3 is made up of 10 amino acids. The DNA for the CDR3 is TGTGCAGCCGCTGGAAACACCATATATTTT. This sequence encodes CAAAGNTIYF.